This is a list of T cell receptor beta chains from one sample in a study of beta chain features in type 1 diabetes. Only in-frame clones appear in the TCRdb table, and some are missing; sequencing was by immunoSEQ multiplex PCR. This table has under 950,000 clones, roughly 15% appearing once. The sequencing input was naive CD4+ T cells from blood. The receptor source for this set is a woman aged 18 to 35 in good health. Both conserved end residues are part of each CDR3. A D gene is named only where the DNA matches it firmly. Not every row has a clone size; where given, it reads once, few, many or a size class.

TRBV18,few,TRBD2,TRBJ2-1,TGTGCCAGCTCACCCTCCGGGACTAGCGGTTACAATGAGCAGTTCTTC,CASSPSGTSGYNEQFF
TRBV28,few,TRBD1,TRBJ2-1,TGTGCCAGCAGTGGTTGGGGACAGGGAGTTCCTGAGCAGTTCTTC,CASSGWGQGVPEQFF
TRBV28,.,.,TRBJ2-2,TGTGCCAGCAGTTTACACAGCCTGTCCGCCGGGGAGCTGTTTTTT,CASSLHSLSAGELFF
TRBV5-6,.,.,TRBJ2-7,TGTGCCAGCAGCTTGACTTCTAGGCCCTACGAGCAGTACTTC,CASSLTSRPYEQYF
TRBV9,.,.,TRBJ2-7,TGTGCCAGCAGCGTAGGGGGCGAGCCCTACGAGCAGTACTTC,CASSVGGEPYEQYF
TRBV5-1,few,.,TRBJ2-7,TGCGCCAGCAGCCAGTTGGGGGTCTCCTACGAGCAGTACTTC,CASSQLGVSYEQYF
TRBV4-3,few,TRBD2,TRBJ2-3,TGCGCCAGCAGCCAAGCTCTTCCGGCTAGCGGGTACCCAAACCCTAGCACAGATACGCAGTATTTT,CASSQALPASGYPNPSTDTQYF
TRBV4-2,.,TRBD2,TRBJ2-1,TGTGCCAGCAGCTTAGGACTAGGGGATGACAATGAGCAGTTCTTC,CASSLGLGDDNEQFF
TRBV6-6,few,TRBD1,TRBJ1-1,TGTGCCAGCAGTTACTCTAGGGACAGGGCTTTCTTT,CASSYSRDRAFF
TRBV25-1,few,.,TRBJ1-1,TGTGCCAGCAGTGAATCGGGGGGCAAAGCTTCTGAAGCTTTCTTT,CASSESGGKASEAFF
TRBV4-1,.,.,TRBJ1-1,TGCGCCAGCAGCCAATCGGGACACCTGAACACTGAAGCTTTCTTT,CASSQSGHLNTEAFF
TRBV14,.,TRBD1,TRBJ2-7,TGTGCCAGCAGCCTATACTACTCCGGGACAGGGGCCTACGAGCAGTACTTC,CASSLYYSGTGAYEQYF
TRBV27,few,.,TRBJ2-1,TGTGCCAGCAGCTCCAGCGGAGTCTACGCCAGGAGCTCCTACAATGAGCAGTTCTTC,CASSSSGVYARSSYNEQFF
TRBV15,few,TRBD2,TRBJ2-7,TGTGCCACCAGCAGAGATGACCGAGGACTAGCGGGATGGACCTACGAGCAGTACTTC,CATSRDDRGLAGWTYEQYF
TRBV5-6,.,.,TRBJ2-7,TGTGCCAGCAGGCGCTGGGCGGTCAACGAGCAGTACTTC,CASRRWAVNEQYF
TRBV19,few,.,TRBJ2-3,TGTGCCAGTAGTATGAAAGATACGCAGTATTTT,CASSMKDTQYF
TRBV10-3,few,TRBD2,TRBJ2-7,TGTGCCATCAGGGGGACTAGCGGGAGTAACGAGCAGTACTTC,CAIRGTSGSNEQYF
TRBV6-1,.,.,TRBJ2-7,TGTGCCAGCAGTGCGGTCTTCTCCTACGAGCAGTACTTC,CASSAVFSYEQYF
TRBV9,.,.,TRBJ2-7,TGTGCCAGCAGCGTAGATGGGGGAAACTTCTACGAGCAGTACTTC,CASSVDGGNFYEQYF
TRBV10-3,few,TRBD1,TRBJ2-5,TGTGCCATCAGCCGGACAGGGGGCCAAGAGACCCAGTACTTC,CAISRTGGQETQYF
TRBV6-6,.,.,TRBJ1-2,TGTGCCAGCATTGGGGGGATAGCTAACTATGGCTACACCTTC,CASIGGIANYGYTF
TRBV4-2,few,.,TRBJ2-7,TGTGCCAGCAGCCAAGATGGCCCGTACGAGCAGTACTTC,CASSQDGPYEQYF
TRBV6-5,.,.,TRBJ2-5,TGTGCCAGTCGTATGGCTGGGGAAGAGACCCAGTACTTC,CASRMAGEETQYF
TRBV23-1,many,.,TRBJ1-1,TGCGCCAGCAGTCAATCAAAGAAACAGAACACTGAAGCTTTCTTT,CASSQSKKQNTEAFF
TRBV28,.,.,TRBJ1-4,TGTGCCAGCAGTCCGTCGGGAGTCAGTGAAAAACTGTTTTTT,CASSPSGVSEKLFF
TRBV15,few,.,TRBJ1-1,TGTGCCACCAGCAGAGATCGGGGCACAGTCGGAGTGAACACTGAAGCTTTCTTT,CATSRDRGTVGVNTEAFF
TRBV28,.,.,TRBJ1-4,TGTGCCAGCAGTACCTCGAGTAACAATGAAAAACTGTTTTTT,CASSTSSNNEKLFF
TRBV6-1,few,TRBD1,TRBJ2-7,TGTGCCAGCAGTTCCGGGACAGGGGGCGAGCAGTACTTC,CASSSGTGGEQYF
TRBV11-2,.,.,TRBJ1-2,TGTGCCAGCAGCCCCGACAGAAATTATGGCTACACCTTC,CASSPDRNYGYTF
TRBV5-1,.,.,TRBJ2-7,TGCGCCAGCAGCTTGGGCCCGGTCGACGAGCAGTACTTC,CASSLGPVDEQYF
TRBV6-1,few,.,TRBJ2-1,TGTGCCAGCAGTGAAATGGCGGGAAAAAGGGACAATGAGCAGTTCTTC,CASSEMAGKRDNEQFF
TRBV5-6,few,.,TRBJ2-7,TGTGCCAGCAGCCCGCGAACTTCCGGGGTATCTACGAGGCAGTACTTC,CASSPRTSGVSTRQYF
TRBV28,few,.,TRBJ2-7,TGTGCCAGCAGTTTAAGTCGCCCAGGGACCGGGGAGCAGTACTTC,CASSLSRPGTGEQYF
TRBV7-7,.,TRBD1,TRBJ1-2,TGTGCTAGCAGCTTAGAGGGGGCGAACGGCTACACCTTC,CASSLEGANGYTF
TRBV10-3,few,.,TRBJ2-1,TGTGCCATCATGGGGGCGGGCAATGAGCAGTTCTTC,CAIMGAGNEQFF
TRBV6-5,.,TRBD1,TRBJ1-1,TGTGCCAGCAGTCGGACAGGTAGACTTACTGAAGCTTTCTTT,CASSRTGRLTEAFF
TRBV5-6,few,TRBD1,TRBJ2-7,TGTGCCAGCAGCCCTTTGACAGGGACCTACGAGCAGTACTTC,CASSPLTGTYEQYF
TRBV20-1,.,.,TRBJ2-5,TGCAGTGTAAGAAGGGCAGTTCAGTACTTC,CSVRRAVQYF
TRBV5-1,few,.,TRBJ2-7,TGCGCCAGCAGCTTGGGGACTGGATGGTCCTACGAGCAGTACTTC,CASSLGTGWSYEQYF
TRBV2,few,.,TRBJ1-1,TGTGCCAGCAGGGTCAGGAACATGAACACTGAAGCTTTCTTT,CASRVRNMNTEAFF
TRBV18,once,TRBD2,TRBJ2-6,TGTGCCAGCTCACCACCGTACCTAGCGGGATCTACTGGGGCCAACGTCCTGACTTTC,CASSPPYLAGSTGANVLTF
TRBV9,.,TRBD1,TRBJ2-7,TGTGCCAGCAGCGCCCAGACAGGGGGTTTCTACGAGCAGTACTTC,CASSAQTGGFYEQYF
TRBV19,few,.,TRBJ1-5,TGTGCCAGTAGTATAGGTCTGAACAATCAGCCCCAGCATTTT,CASSIGLNNQPQHF
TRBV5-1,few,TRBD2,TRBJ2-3,TGCGCCAGCGCTAGCGGGAGCACAGATACGCAGTATTTT,CASASGSTDTQYF
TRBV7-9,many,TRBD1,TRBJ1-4,TGTGCCAGCAGCACAGGGGTTTACGAAAAACTGTTTTTT,CASSTGVYEKLFF
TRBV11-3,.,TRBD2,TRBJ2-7,TGTGCCAGCAGCTTAGATCCTGCGGCGGGAGCAGACGGGGAGCAGTACTTC,CASSLDPAAGADGEQYF
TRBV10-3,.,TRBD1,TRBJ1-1,TGTGCCATCAGCGAAACCGGGACAGGGAGGACTGAAGCTTTCTTT,CAISETGTGRTEAFF
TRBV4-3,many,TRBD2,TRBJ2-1,TGCGCCAGCAGCGGAGGGCCGGGACTAGCGGGAGAAAACAATGAGCAGTTCTTC,CASSGGPGLAGENNEQFF